A single sample is the source of the 28 T cell receptor beta chains below, sequenced in a study of shared clonotypes between healthy human individuals (TCRdb year 2020). The library was prepared using the immunoSEQ multiplex PCR assay. TCRdb took over this immuneACCESS table, retaining in-frame rearrangements with V and J assigned. Such tables are incomplete; in checked studies, under half of the missing clones stem from an unresolved V gene, and the remainder is unexplained. This sample is represented by some 380,000 clones; 90% to 97% of them were singletons. The biggest ten clones account for around 0.29% of the sample. Sequenced: memory CD8+ T cells sorted from blood. In light of the paper, this sample's cell subset or site label describes: CD45RO+ cells pooled with CCR7-negative TemRA cells. Receptors were obtained from a man between 25 and 39 years old in good health.

V and J are TRBV28 and TRBJ2-7; D is unclear. Germline loops: CDR1 MDHEN, CDR2 SYDVKM. The CDR3 loop spans 13 amino acids. Trimming took off 5 bases at V and 0 bases at J, with 8 bases between the two ends. CDR3 coding DNA: TGTGCCAGCAGTCTAACTGACTCCTACGAGCAGTACTTC. Translating it yields CASSLTDSYEQYF.

V gene TRBV2 combines with J gene TRBJ1-3; D is possibly TRBD1 (5 bases). V shed 7 bases and J shed 2 bases, with 9 bases lying between them. Per the germline V gene, CDR1 is SNHLY and CDR2 is FYNNEI. This CDR3 comprises 13 residues. The CDR3 reads CASIRGAGNTIYF. The CDR3 DNA reads as TGTGCCAGCATTAGAGGGGCTGGAAACACCATATATTTT.

CDR3 bases: TGTGCCAGCAGTTTACGGGTCCCCTACGAGCAGTACTTC. It yields the protein CASSLRVPYEQYF. The rearrangement links TRBV28 to TRBJ2-7; no clear D. The germline CDR1 and CDR2 sequences are MDHEN and SYDVKM. V shed 2 bases and J shed 2 bases, with 7 bases lying between them. The CDR3 consists of 13 residues. Together with reference TRBV28 and TRBJ2-7, the CDR3 gives the full variable domain: DVKVTQSSRYLVKRTGEKVFLECVQDMDHENMFWYRQDPGLGLRLIYFSYDVKMKEKGDIPEGYSVSREKKERFSLILESASTNQTSMYLCASSLRVPYEQYFGPGTRLTVT.

The chain is built from TRBV5-4 and TRBJ2-1; tentatively, D is TRBD1 or TRBD2 (5 bases each). Germline V gene sequence: CDR1 SGHNT, CDR2 YYREEE (reference sequence). CDR3 length: 15 residues. V lost 4 bases and J lost 0, with 11 bases in between. CDR3 loop: CASSPGTDSYNEQFF. Written as DNA, the CDR3 is TGTGCCAGCAGCCCCGGGACCGACTCCTACAATGAGCAGTTCTTC.

V is TRBV19 and J is TRBJ2-2; 7 nucleotides align to TRBD2. Trimming took 10 bases from V and 7 from J; bases not matched to a gene: 12. The CDR3 totals 14 residues. Germline CDR1 LNHDA, CDR2 SQIVND (reference sequence). CDR3 DNA: TGTGCCACCCTGGGGGGAGGGCCCATCGGGGAGCTGTTTTTT. This translates into CATLGGGPIGELFF. The variable domain in full, with the rest retrieved from reference TRBV19 and TRBJ2-2, is DGGITQSPKYLFRKEGQNVTLSCEQNLNHDAMYWYRQDPGQGLRLIYYSQIVNDFQKGDIAEGYSVSREKKESFPLTVTSAQKNPTAFYLCATLGGGPIGELFFGEGSRLTVL.

This rearrangement joins TRBV10-1 to TRBJ2-3; the D gene is possibly TRBD1 (6 bases). The germline gives CDR1 WNHNN, CDR2 SYGVQD (reference sequence). The V end lost 6 bases, the J end lost 1 base, and 17 bases lay between the germline ends. The CDR3 covers 16 residues. CDR3 residues: CASSRAGAFRTDTQYF. The CDR3 DNA reads as TGCGCCAGCAGCCGAGCAGGGGCGTTTCGCACAGATACGCAGTATTTT.

This clone was recorded once. V and J are TRBV5-1 and TRBJ2-7; D unresolved. Germline V lookup: CDR1 SGHRS, CDR2 YFSETQ. The CDR3 consists of 15 residues. V was trimmed by 1 base and J by 2 bases, leaving 13 bases between them. The CDR3 region has the DNA TGCGCCAGCAGCTTGACAGAGGCCCCTCCCTACGAGCAGTACTTC. Its translation is CASSLTEAPPYEQYF. Combining the CDR3 with reference TRBV5-1 and TRBJ2-7 gives the whole variable domain KAGVTQTPRYLIKTRGQQVTLSCSPISGHRSVSWYQQTPGQGLQFLFEYFSETQRNKGNFPGRFSGRQFSNSRSEMNVSTLELGDSALYLCASSLTEAPPYEQYFGPGTRLTVT.

This chain connects TRBV5-1 to TRBJ2-5; a possible D gene is TRBD1 (6 bases). V was pared by 4 bases and J by 4 bases, with 11 bases between. Germline CDR1 and CDR2: SGHRS and YFSETQ. The CDR3 contains 13 residues. CDR3 nucleotides: TGCGCCAGCAGCCGCCAGGGGATAGAGACCCAGTACTTC. Protein product: CASSRQGIETQYF.

This clone was detected only a few times. The same CDR3 can be traced to other DNA sequences in this sample. V gene TRBV28 combines with J gene TRBJ1-5, with 11 bases lining up with TRBD1. The germline V gene has CDR1 MDHEN and CDR2 SYDVKM. This CDR3 spans 14 amino acids. The junction had 0 bases not matched to a gene; V was cut back by 2 bases and J by 6 bases. The CDR3 is CASSLGTGGQPQHF. CDR3 sequence (DNA): TGTGCCAGCAGTTTAGGGACAGGGGGTCAGCCCCAGCATTTT.

J is TRBJ1-2 and V is TRBV9; D not certain. V dropped 0 bases and J dropped 4 bases, with 13 bases sitting between them. CDR3 size: 15 residues. Looked up from germline, CDR1 is SGDLS and CDR2 is YYNGEE. The CDR3 here is CASSVALRPTYGYTF. The CDR3 region has the DNA TGTGCCAGCAGCGTAGCTCTAAGGCCAACCTATGGCTACACCTTC.

In nucleotides, the CDR3 is TGTGCCAGCAGCGTTACTTTCGGGACGGTTTATGGCTACACCTTC. Encoded protein: CASSVTFGTVYGYTF. The chain joins TRBV5-6 to TRBJ1-2, with D perhaps matching TRBD1 (5 bases). CDR1 is SGHDT, CDR2 YYEEEE, per germline. The CDR3 is made up of 15 amino acids. V was cut by 4 bases and J by 5 bases, with 18 bases left in between. Supplemented by reference TRBV5-6 and TRBJ1-2, the full variable domain reads DAGVTQSPTHLIKTRGQQVTLRCSPKSGHDTVSWYQQALGQGPQFIFQYYEEEERQRGNFPDRFSGHQFPNYSSELNVNALLLGDSALYLCASSVTFGTVYGYTFGSGTRLTVV.

V gene TRBV7-8 combines with J gene TRBJ1-4; TRBD1 agrees at 7 bases. V lost 4 bases and J lost 4; bases outside the gene matches: 12. This CDR3 has 17 residues. Germline assignment: CDR1 SGHVS and CDR2 FQNEAQ. This chain's CDR3 is CASSSLRRRGDNEKLFF. The CDR3 DNA is TGTGCCAGCAGCTCGCTGCGGCGCAGGGGGGATAATGAAAAACTGTTTTTT. Full variable domain (remainder filled in from reference TRBV7-8 and TRBJ1-4): GAGVSQSPRYKVAKRGQDVALRCDPISGHVSLFWYQQALGQGPEFLTYFQNEAQLDKSGLPSDRFFAERPEGSVSTLKIQRTQQEDSAVYLCASSSLRRRGDNEKLFFGSGTQLSVL.

This chain links TRBV28 with TRBJ2-7; the match to TRBD2 covers 10 bases. J lost 0 bases, V lost 4 bases, and 3 bases had no gene match. Germline CDR1 and CDR2: MDHEN and SYDVKM. The CDR3 is 15 amino acids. Written as DNA, the CDR3 is TGTGCCAGCAGTTCGGCTAGCGGGGGCTCCTACGAGCAGTACTTC. This codes for CASSSASGGSYEQYF.

Details on this clone: Other nucleotide sequences from this sample produce the same CDR3. The rearrangement uses TRBV6-1 and TRBJ1-2; D is unclear. Germline CDR1 MNHNS, CDR2 SASEGT. Trimming took 7 bases from V and 3 from J, leaving 18 bases between them. The CDR3 is 15 amino acids. This chain's CDR3 is CASTVTPGRDYGYTF. The CDR3 nucleotides are TGTGCCAGCACCGTAACCCCAGGAAGAGACTATGGCTACACCTTC.

This sequence joins TRBV10-3 and TRBJ2-1, with TRBD2 identical over 10 bases. CDR1 is ENHRY, CDR2 SYGVKD, per germline. The V gene end was trimmed by 5 bases and the J gene end by 9 bases; junction bases not matched to a gene: 7. CDR3 length: 14 residues. The CDR3 bases are TGTGCCATCAGTCCGGCTAGCGGGAGCCGTGAGCAGTTCTTC. Encoded protein: CAISPASGSREQFF.

The chain links TRBV19 to TRBJ1-5, with D possibly TRBD1 on 6 matching bases. V lost 5 bases, J lost 3 bases, and 11 bases lay in between. Germline CDR1 is LNHDA and CDR2 is SQIVND (reference sequence). The CDR3 is 14 amino acids. CDR3 DNA: TGTGCCAGTAGTCTCGACAGGCTCAATCAGCCCCAGCATTTT. Protein: CASSLDRLNQPQHF.

The chain joins TRBV28 to TRBJ2-7, with D maybe TRBD2 (6 bases). Trimming cost V 5 bases and J 3 bases, with 14 bases left between them. CDR1 and CDR2 from the germline V gene are MDHEN and SYDVKM. This CDR3 region has 14 residues. The CDR3 loop is CASSLSGLHYEQYF. Here the CDR3 DNA reads TGTGCCAGCAGTCTCTCGGGACTCCACTACGAGCAGTACTTC.

The chain uses TRBV5-1 and TRBJ1-1; possibly TRBD1 for D (5 bases). Trimming removed 4 bases at V and 3 bases at J, with 13 bases between. The CDR3 runs to 14 residues. Germline lookup yields CDR1 SGHRS and CDR2 YFSETQ. For the CDR3, the DNA is TGCGCCAGCAGCCTTCTGGGGGGAGACACTGAAGCTTTCTTT. Protein: CASSLLGGDTEAFF.

V is TRBV7-9 and J is TRBJ1-2; 8 bases are a match to TRBD1. Germline V lookup: CDR1 SEHNR, CDR2 FQNEAQ (reference sequence). The CDR3 totals 15 residues. V lost 0 bases, J lost 4 bases, and 4 bases stayed unmatched. CDR3 loop: CASSLADRGGYGYTF. CDR3 bases: TGTGCCAGCAGCTTAGCCGACAGGGGAGGCTATGGCTACACCTTC.

The V call is TRBV9, the J call TRBJ2-7; the D gene is possibly TRBD1 (6 bases). Germline CDR1 and CDR2: SGDLS and YYNGEE. The CDR3 is 14 amino acids. V was shortened by 0 bases and J by 4 bases, with 11 bases between the two germline ends. CDR3 residues: CASSVDQGWYEQYF. In DNA, the CDR3 is TGTGCCAGCAGCGTAGACCAGGGGTGGTACGAGCAGTACTTC.

This chain uses TRBV5-1 with TRBJ2-7; 9 bases are a match to TRBD1. Germline values: CDR1 SGHRS, CDR2 YFSETQ. The V gene end was trimmed by 6 bases and the J gene end by 5 bases; junction bases not matched to a gene: 3. The CDR3 is 12 amino acids. The CDR3 sequence is CASKQGANEQYF. The DNA for the CDR3 is TGCGCCAGCAAACAGGGGGCGAACGAGCAGTACTTC. Using reference TRBV5-1 and TRBJ2-7 for the parts outside the CDR3, the full variable domain is KAGVTQTPRYLIKTRGQQVTLSCSPISGHRSVSWYQQTPGQGLQFLFEYFSETQRNKGNFPGRFSGRQFSNSRSEMNVSTLELGDSALYLCASKQGANEQYFGPGTRLTVT.

The chain joins TRBV19 to TRBJ1-2; D not resolved. In germline, CDR1 is LNHDA, CDR2 SQIVND (reference sequence). Trimming stripped 6 bases from V and 4 bases from J, with 12 bases between. This CDR3 has 13 amino acids. The CDR3 DNA reads as TGTGCCAGTAGCTCCCGAGGAGGCTATGGCTACACCTTC. It yields the protein CASSSRGGYGYTF.

The chain combines TRBV5-1 with TRBJ2-5; TRBD1 might be the D (6 bases). The germline CDR1 and CDR2 sequences are SGHRS and YFSETQ. The CDR3 runs to 13 residues. Deletions cut 4 bases from V and 2 bases from J, with 9 bases between. The chain's CDR3 is CASSDRPQETQYF. For the CDR3, the DNA is TGCGCCAGCAGCGACAGGCCTCAAGAGACCCAGTACTTC.

This chain uses TRBV5-1 with TRBJ2-7; 8 nucleotides match TRBD2. The trim removed 0 bases at V and 7 bases at J, leaving 9 bases unmatched. Germline V gives CDR1 SGHRS, CDR2 YFSETQ. CDR3 length equals 15 residues. Written as DNA, the CDR3 is TGCGCCAGCAGCTTGGGCTCCAGCGGGAGAGATGAGCAGTACTTC. This translates into CASSLGSSGRDEQYF.

This chain connects TRBV21-1 to TRBJ1-2. TRBV21-1 is tagged as a pseudogene. CDR3 length equals 10 residues. The DNA of the CDR3 is TGTGCCAGTAAGGTCTATGGCTACACCTTC. Amino acid sequence: CASKVYGYTF.

Only one count was recorded for this clone. In the same sample, other DNA sequences code for this CDR3. The chain is built from TRBV7-9 and TRBJ2-2; no definite D call. V was shortened by 8 bases and J by 4 bases, with 8 bases between the two germline ends. Per the germline V gene, CDR1 is SEHNR and CDR2 is FQNEAQ (reference sequence). The CDR3 has 12 residues. Written as DNA, the CDR3 is TGTGCCAGCCCCCGTGGCACCGGGGAGCTGTTTTTT. Translated: CASPRGTGELFF. Supplemented by reference TRBV7-9 and TRBJ2-2, the full variable domain reads DTGVSQNPRHKITKRGQNVTFRCDPISEHNRLYWYRQTLGQGPEFLTYFQNEAQLEKSRLLSDRFSAERPKGSFSTLEIQRTEQGDSAMYLCASPRGTGELFFGEGSRLTVL.

This clone appeared once. The chain has TRBV6-5 and TRBJ2-5; 9 bases fit TRBD1. The CDR3 length is 15 residues. Germline V gives CDR1 MNHEY, CDR2 SVGAGI. The V and J ends lost 4 bases and 1 base, in that order; junction bases with no gene match: 4. The CDR3 spells CASSSPTGGQETQYF. The CDR3 DNA follows: TGTGCCAGCAGTTCCCCGACAGGGGGCCAAGAGACCCAGTACTTC.

CDR3 protein: CASSFWSGASTDTQYF. CDR3 DNA sequence: TGTGCCAGCAGCTTTTGGTCCGGGGCGAGCACAGATACGCAGTATTTT. This chain connects TRBV5-8 to TRBJ2-3; D is possibly TRBD1 or TRBD2 (5 bases each). The germline V gene encodes CDR1 SGHTS and CDR2 YDEGEE. The V and J ends lost 2 bases and 0 bases respectively, with 13 bases between them. This CDR3 has 16 amino acids.